The clone carrying this TCR beta chain was picked up one time. Its matching antigen is unknown. This entry is derived from a study of T cell responses to AZD1222 COVID-19 vaccine. CDR3 length equals 13 residues. Germline CDR1 reads SGHTA; CDR2 reads FQGNSA. V was clipped by 3 bases and J by 2 bases, with 7 bases between them. Study-wide points: Donors were chiefly white British, with a greater number of females, and clonal diversity was perhaps underestimated. Close to half of all spike-specific TCRs reportedly target regions of the variants that are unmutated.

Sequencing was performed with immunoSEQ multiplex PCR; in TCRdb, only in-frame clones are kept and a portion is missing. The table lists around 99,000 clones, approximately 94% of them singletons. The receptor's source is an adult in good health. The chain combines TRBV7-2 with TRBJ1-1, with D perhaps matching TRBD1 (6 bases). The specimen was peripheral blood, collected on day 0 of AZD1222 vaccination. CDR3 bases: TGTGCCAGCAGCTTGGGACAAAACACTGAAGCTTTCTTT. It translates to CASSLGQNTEAFF.